Listed below are T cell receptor beta chains from one sample, sequenced in a study of cytomegalovirus exposure and HLA in healthy donors. The protocol was immunoSEQ multiplex PCR, while the TCRdb copy is restricted to in-frame clones and leaves out a portion. The data contain around 180,000 clones, about 82% of them singletons. Sequencing was carried out using PBMCs. The receptor source for this set is a woman aged 18-35 years in good health and CMV-seronegative. The CDR3 runs from the conserved cysteine through the conserved F or W.

V gene,J gene,CDR3 protein
TRBV5-5,TRBJ2-7,CASSLLQENSYEQYF
TRBV7-6,TRBJ2-4,CASSTPSGSSGKNIQYF
TRBV7-3,TRBJ1-2,CASSPTGTGVRGYTF
TRBV7-6,TRBJ2-1,CASSYVGLPYNEQFF
TRBV7-9,TRBJ2-1,CASSSNRGGDNEQFF
TRBV2,TRBJ2-1,CASSAEGLAGYEQFF
TRBV5-4,TRBJ2-6,CASSLARANVLTF
TRBV15,TRBJ1-1,CATSRDRWSEAFF
TRBV29-1,TRBJ1-2,CSVQTGKGYTF
TRBV5-4,TRBJ1-2,CASSLGLEELVNGYTF
TRBV6-1,TRBJ1-2,CASSEYRQAGNYGYTF
TRBV2,TRBJ2-1,CASAFIGGRYLSSYNEQFF
TRBV10-3,TRBJ1-6,CAISEGGVTNNSPLHF
TRBV6-5,TRBJ1-2,CASSYSMAGQGYTF
TRBV10-3,TRBJ2-7,CAISEHRGPLSYEQYF
TRBV6-4,TRBJ2-3,CASSDSTTDTQYF
TRBV29-1,TRBJ1-2,CSGRAGYGYTF
TRBV11-2,TRBJ2-7,CASMGTGGQGSLREQYF
TRBV6-6,TRBJ2-7,CASSYSDRGLEQYF
TRBV9,TRBJ2-5,CASSVGPTGRGLAGEETQYF
TRBV5-8,TRBJ2-7,CASGEPHWAYEQYF
TRBV5-1,TRBJ1-5,CASSLSPGEGNQPQHF
TRBV5-1,TRBJ1-2,CASTDYADGYTF
TRBV12-1,TRBJ1-5,CASSLSRTGNQPQHF